The rows below give T cell receptor beta chains drawn from one sample of a study of shared clonotypes between healthy human individuals. Data came from immunoSEQ multiplex PCR; TCRdb stores just in-frame clones and leaves some out. The data hold a few million clones, with approximately 95% observed a single time. Sequences were obtained from naive CD4+ T cells from PBMCs. These receptors were taken from a man between 18 and 29 years old in good health. Some clones in this sample may be carry-over from other donors' samples. CDR3s include the opening cysteine and the closing phenylalanine or tryptophan. The D gene is left open where the match is weak. The size entry is marked missing in some rows and otherwise reads once, few, many or a size class.

V	size	J	length	D	DNA	CDR3
TRBV10-3	.	TRBJ1-2	16	TRBD1	TGTGCCATCAGTGACGGACAGGGGATCGTAGACTATGGCTACACCTTC	CAISDGQGIVDYGYTF
TRBV5-4	.	TRBJ1-1	14	.	TGTGCCAGCAGCCGCGACAGTCGGGACACTGAAGCTTTCTTT	CASSRDSRDTEAFF
TRBV28	.	TRBJ1-5	12	.	TGTGCCAGCAGCTCCCTTGGAATCGCCCAGCATTTT	CASSSLGIAQHF
TRBV6-1	.	TRBJ2-6	14	.	TGTGCCAGCAGGATTCCCTCTGGGGCCAACGTCCTGACTTTC	CASRIPSGANVLTF
TRBV2	.	TRBJ1-3	15	.	TGTGCCAGCATAGACGTCGGGGGGGCTTCATCCACCATATATTTT	CASIDVGGASSTIYF
TRBV18	.	TRBJ1-6	15	TRBD1	TGTGCCAGCTCCCCACGAGACAGGGATGGTTCACCCCTCCACTTT	CASSPRDRDGSPLHF
TRBV28	.	TRBJ1-2	15	TRBD1	TGTGCCAGCAGTTTAGGGACAGGGGGACTTATTGGCTACACCTTC	CASSLGTGGLIGYTF
TRBV6-6	once	TRBJ1-3	15	.	TGTGCCAGCAGTTACTCGACGTTCTCACGAAACACCATATATTTT	CASSYSTFSRNTIYF
TRBV6-6	.	TRBJ2-7	12	.	TGTGCCAGCAGCCGGGACGGCTACGAGCAGTACTTC	CASSRDGYEQYF
TRBV7-6	.	TRBJ2-1	15	TRBD2	TGTGCCAGCAGCTTAATGGGTCTAGCGGCCAATGAGCAGTTCTTC	CASSLMGLAANEQFF
TRBV5-4	.	TRBJ2-2	17	TRBD2	TGTGCCAGCAGCCCGGAAATGGGACTAGCCAACACCGGGGAGCTGTTTTTT	CASSPEMGLANTGELFF
TRBV4-3	.	TRBJ2-2	13	.	TGCGCCAGCAGCCCCCCGGGGACCGGGGAGCTGTTTTTT	CASSPPGTGELFF
TRBV7-2	.	TRBJ1-1	16	.	TGTGCCAGCACCTTTAGGACATCTAGATACCCCACTGAAGCTTTCTTT	CASTFRTSRYPTEAFF
TRBV7-3	.	TRBJ2-3	15	.	TGTGCCAGCAGCTTATTGGGTCAGAGCACAGATACGCAGTATTTT	CASSLLGQSTDTQYF
TRBV5-1	once	TRBJ2-3	15	TRBD2	TGCGCCAGCAACCCTGGACTAGCGGGAGGTGATACGCAGTATTTT	CASNPGLAGGDTQYF
TRBV28	once	TRBJ2-1	11	.	TGTGCCAGCAGTTTTATGGGAGAGCAGTTCTTC	CASSFMGEQFF
TRBV7-9	.	TRBJ1-1	12	.	TGTGCCAGCAGCCCACGGGGGCGTGAAGCTTTCTTT	CASSPRGREAFF
TRBV5-4	.	TRBJ1-6	17	.	TGTGCCAGCAGCTTGTTACTAGCCAGCTCCTATAATTCACCCCTCCACTTT	CASSLLLASSYNSPLHF
TRBV30	.	TRBJ1-4	17	TRBD1	TGTGCCTGGAGTGCCGGCAGGGGGCGAGGTGGCGATGAAAAACTGTTTTTT	CAWSAGRGRGGDEKLFF
TRBV5-6	.	TRBJ2-7	13	.	TGTGCCAGCAGCCCGACAGGACGAAACGAGCAGTACTTC	CASSPTGRNEQYF
TRBV2	.	TRBJ2-1	17	TRBD2	TGTGCCAGCAGCCTGCTGGTTCTAGCGGGTTTTTACAATGAGCAGTTCTTC	CASSLLVLAGFYNEQFF
TRBV27	.	TRBJ1-1	17	.	TGTGCCAGCAGTTTCCGGCCTGACAGGAACCGGGGCACTGAAGCTTTCTTT	CASSFRPDRNRGTEAFF
TRBV7-8	.	TRBJ1-2	14	TRBD1	TGTGCCAGCAGCCGAGCGACAGGGGGCTCTGGCTACACCTTC	CASSRATGGSGYTF
TRBV20-1	.	TRBJ1-1	11	.	TGCATGCAAACAGTGAACACTGAAGCTTTCTTT	CMQTVNTEAFF
TRBV5-4	.	TRBJ2-3	12	.	TGTGCCAGCAGCTTGGTAGGGGGTACGCAGTATTTT	CASSLVGGTQYF
TRBV6-6	.	TRBJ1-5	13	.	TGTGCCAGCAGTTCGTTTCGCAATCAGCCCCAGCATTTT	CASSSFRNQPQHF
TRBV6-6	.	TRBJ2-3	14	.	TGTGCCAGCAGTTACGGGGTGAGCACAGATACGCAGTATTTT	CASSYGVSTDTQYF
TRBV6-1	.	TRBJ1-2	13	.	TGTGCCAGCAGTGAGGCGGAGCCAGGGGGCTACACCTTC	CASSEAEPGGYTF
TRBV2	.	TRBJ2-1	15	.	TGTGCCAGCAGTTTACAGGGCGGATCATACAATGAGCAGTTCTTC	CASSLQGGSYNEQFF